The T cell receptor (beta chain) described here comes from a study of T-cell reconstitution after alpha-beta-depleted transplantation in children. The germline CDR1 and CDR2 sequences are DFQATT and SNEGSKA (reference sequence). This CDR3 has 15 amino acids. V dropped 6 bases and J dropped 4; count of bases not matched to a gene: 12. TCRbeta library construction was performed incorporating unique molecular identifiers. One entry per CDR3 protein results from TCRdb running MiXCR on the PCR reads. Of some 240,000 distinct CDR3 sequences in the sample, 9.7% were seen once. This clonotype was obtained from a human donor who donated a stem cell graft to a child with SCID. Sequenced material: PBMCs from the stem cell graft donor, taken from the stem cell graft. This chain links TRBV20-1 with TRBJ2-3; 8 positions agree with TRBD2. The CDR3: CSATRGAGGADTQYF. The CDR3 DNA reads TGCAGTGCCACCCGGGGGGCCGGGGGGGCAGATACGCAGTATTTT.